This paragraph covers one T cell receptor beta chain sequence. The data were obtained in a study of blood T cell repertoires in COVID-19. The overall study: Acute and convalescent COVID-19 samples came from the United States, Italy and Spain.

Sequencing was performed with immunoSEQ multiplex PCR; in TCRdb, only in-frame clones are kept and a portion is missing. The sample lists fewer than 70,000 clones, 85% occurring once. From germline, CDR1 is MNHEY and CDR2 SMNVEV (reference sequence). The CDR3 loop spans 16 amino acids. Trimming pared 5 bases from V and 1 base from J, leaving 17 bases between. The sequenced sample consisted of peripheral blood. The TCR was taken from a man older than 75 with acute or convalescent COVID-19. J is TRBJ1-1 and V is TRBV27; TRBD1 might be the D (6 bases). CDR3: CASSPTTGSKNTEAFF. In DNA, the CDR3 is TGTGCCAGCAGTCCAACAACAGGGTCGAAGAACACTGAAGCTTTCTTT.